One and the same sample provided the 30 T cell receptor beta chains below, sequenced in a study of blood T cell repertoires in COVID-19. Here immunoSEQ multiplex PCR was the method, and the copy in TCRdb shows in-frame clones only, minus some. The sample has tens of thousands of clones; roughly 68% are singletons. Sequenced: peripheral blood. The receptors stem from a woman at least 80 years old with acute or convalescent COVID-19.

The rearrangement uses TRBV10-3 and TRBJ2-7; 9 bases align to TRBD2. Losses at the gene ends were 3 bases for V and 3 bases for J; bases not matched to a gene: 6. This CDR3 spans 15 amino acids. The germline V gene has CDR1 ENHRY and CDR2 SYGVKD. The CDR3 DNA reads TGTGCCATCAGTGACCCTAGCGGGACTAGCTACGAGCAGTACTTC. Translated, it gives CAISDPSGTSYEQYF.

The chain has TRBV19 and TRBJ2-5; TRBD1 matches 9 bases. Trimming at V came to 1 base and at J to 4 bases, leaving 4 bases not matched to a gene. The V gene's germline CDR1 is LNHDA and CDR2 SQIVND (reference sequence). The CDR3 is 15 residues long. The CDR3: CASSIAGTGTETQYF. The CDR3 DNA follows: TGTGCCAGTAGTATAGCGGGGACAGGGACAGAGACCCAGTACTTC.

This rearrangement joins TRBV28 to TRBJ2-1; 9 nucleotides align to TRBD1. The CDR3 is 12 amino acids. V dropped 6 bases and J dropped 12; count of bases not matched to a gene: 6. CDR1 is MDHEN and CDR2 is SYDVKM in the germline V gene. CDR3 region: CASRSSDRGQFF. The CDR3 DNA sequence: TGTGCCAGCAGATCCTCGGACAGGGGGCAGTTCTTC.

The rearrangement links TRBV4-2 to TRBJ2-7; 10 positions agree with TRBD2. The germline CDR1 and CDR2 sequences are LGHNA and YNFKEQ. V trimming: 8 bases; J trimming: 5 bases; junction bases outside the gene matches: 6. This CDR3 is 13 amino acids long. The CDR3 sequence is CASGEREGHEQYF. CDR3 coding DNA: TGTGCCAGCGGAGAGCGGGAGGGCCACGAGCAGTACTTC.

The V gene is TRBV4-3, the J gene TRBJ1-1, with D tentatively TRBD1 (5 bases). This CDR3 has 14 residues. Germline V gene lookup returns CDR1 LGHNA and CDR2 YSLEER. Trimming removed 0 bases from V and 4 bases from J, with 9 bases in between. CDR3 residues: CASSQERGLTEAFF. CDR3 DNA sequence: TGCGCCAGCAGCCAAGAAAGGGGCCTCACTGAAGCTTTCTTT.

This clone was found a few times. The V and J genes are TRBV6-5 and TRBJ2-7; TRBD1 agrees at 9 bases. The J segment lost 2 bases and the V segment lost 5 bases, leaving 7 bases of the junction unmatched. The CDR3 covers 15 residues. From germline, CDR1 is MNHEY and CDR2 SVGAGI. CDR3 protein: CASSPHGTGTYEQYF. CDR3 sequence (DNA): TGTGCCAGCAGTCCGCACGGGACAGGGACCTACGAGCAGTACTTC.

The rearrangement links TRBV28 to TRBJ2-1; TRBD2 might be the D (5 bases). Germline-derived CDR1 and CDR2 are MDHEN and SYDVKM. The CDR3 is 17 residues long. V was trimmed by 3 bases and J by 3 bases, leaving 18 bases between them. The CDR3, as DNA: TGTGCCAGCAGTTTTGGGAGTCCATCCTATTTCTACAATGAGCAGTTCTTC. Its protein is CASSFGSPSYFYNEQFF.

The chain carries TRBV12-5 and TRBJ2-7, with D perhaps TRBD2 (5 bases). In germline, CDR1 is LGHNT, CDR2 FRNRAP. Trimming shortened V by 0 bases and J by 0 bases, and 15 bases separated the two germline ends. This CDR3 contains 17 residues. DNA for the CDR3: TGTGCTAGTGGTTTGGTAGGGCGGGCTCCGAGCTCCTACGAGCAGTACTTC. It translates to CASGLVGRAPSSYEQYF.

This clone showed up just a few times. For the CDR3, the DNA is TGCGCCAGCAGCCAAGAAAACAGACGGTCCCACGAGCAGTACTTC. This encodes CASSQENRRSHEQYF. The chain couples TRBV4-1 to TRBJ2-7; the D is unclear. Trimming took 0 bases from V and 5 from J, leaving 14 bases between them. Germline loops: CDR1 MGHRA, CDR2 YSYEKL. CDR3 length: 15 amino acids.

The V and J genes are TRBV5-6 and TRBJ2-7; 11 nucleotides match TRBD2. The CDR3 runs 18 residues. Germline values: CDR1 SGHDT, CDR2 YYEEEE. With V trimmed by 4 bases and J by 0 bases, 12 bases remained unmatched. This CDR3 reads CASSDPRLAGTSSYEQYF. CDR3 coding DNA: TGTGCCAGCAGCGACCCGAGACTAGCGGGGACGTCCTCCTACGAGCAGTACTTC. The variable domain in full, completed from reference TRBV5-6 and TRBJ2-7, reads DAGVTQSPTHLIKTRGQQVTLRCSPKSGHDTVSWYQQALGQGPQFIFQYYEEEERQRGNFPDRFSGHQFPNYSSELNVNALLLGDSALYLCASSDPRLAGTSSYEQYFGPGTRLTVT.

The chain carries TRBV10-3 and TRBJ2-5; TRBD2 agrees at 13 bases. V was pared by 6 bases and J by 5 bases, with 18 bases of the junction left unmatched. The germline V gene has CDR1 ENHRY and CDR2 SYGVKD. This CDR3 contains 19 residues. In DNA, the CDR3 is TGTGCCATCAGCCAGGGTGGAGAAGGACTAGCGGGAGTAGAGGAGACCCAGTACTTC. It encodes CAISQGGEGLAGVEETQYF.

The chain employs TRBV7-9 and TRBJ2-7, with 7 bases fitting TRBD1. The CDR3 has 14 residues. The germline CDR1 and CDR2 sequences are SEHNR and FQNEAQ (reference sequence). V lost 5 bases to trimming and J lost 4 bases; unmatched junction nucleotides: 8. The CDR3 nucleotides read TGTGCCAGCAGCCCCAGGGACAGAGAGTACGAGCAGTACTTC. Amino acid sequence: CASSPRDREYEQYF. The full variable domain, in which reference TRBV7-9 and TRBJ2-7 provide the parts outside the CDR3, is DTGVSQNPRHKITKRGQNVTFRCDPISEHNRLYWYRQTLGQGPEFLTYFQNEAQLEKSRLLSDRFSAERPKGSFSTLEIQRTEQGDSAMYLCASSPRDREYEQYFGPGTRLTVT.

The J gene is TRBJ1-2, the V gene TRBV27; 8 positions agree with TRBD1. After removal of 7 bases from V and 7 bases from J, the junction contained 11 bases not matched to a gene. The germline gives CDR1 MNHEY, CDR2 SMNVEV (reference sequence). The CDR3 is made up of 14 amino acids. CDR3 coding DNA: TGTGCCAGCACCAACCTCGGACAGGGATCTGGCTACACCTTC. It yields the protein CASTNLGQGSGYTF.

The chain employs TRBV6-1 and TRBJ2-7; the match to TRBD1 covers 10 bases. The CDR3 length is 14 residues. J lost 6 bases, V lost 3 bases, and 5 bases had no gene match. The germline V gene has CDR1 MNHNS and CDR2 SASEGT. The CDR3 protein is CASSDIGTGVEQYF. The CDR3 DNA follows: TGTGCCAGCAGTGACATTGGGACAGGGGTCGAGCAGTACTTC.

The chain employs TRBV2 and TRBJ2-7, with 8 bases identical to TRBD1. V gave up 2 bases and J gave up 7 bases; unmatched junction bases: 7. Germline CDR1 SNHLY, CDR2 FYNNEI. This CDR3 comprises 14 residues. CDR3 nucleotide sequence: TGTGCCAGCAGTGAACTCCAGGGGGCCGGGGAGCAGTACTTC. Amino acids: CASSELQGAGEQYF. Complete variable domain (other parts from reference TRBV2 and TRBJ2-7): EPEVTQTPSHQVTQMGQEVILRCVPISNHLYFYWYRQILGQKVEFLVSFYNNEISEKSEIFDDQFSVERPDGSNFTLKIRSTKLEDSAMYFCASSELQGAGEQYFGPGTRLTVT.

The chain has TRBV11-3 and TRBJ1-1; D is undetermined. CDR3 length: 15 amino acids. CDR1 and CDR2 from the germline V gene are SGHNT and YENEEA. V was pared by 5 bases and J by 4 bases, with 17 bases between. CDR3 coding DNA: TGTGCCAGCAGCCTACGGACGGACTACCCCACTGAAGCTTTCTTT. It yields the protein CASSLRTDYPTEAFF.

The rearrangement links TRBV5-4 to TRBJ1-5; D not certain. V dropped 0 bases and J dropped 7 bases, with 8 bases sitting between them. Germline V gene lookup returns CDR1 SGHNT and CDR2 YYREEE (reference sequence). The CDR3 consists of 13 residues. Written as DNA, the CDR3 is TGTGCCAGCAGCTTGGATCCGGGGCAGCCCCAGCATTTT. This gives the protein CASSLDPGQPQHF.

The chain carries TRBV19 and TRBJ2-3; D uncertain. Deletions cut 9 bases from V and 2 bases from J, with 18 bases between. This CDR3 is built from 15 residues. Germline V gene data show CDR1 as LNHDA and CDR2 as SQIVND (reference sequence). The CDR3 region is CASTRRRVDTDTQYF. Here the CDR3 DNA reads TGTGCCAGCACCCGTCGACGGGTGGACACAGATACGCAGTATTTT.

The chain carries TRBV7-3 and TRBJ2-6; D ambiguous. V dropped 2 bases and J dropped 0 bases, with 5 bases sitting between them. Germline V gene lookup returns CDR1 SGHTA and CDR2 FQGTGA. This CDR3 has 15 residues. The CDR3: CASSLVLSGANVLTF. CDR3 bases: TGTGCCAGCAGCTTAGTCCTCTCTGGGGCCAACGTCCTGACTTTC.

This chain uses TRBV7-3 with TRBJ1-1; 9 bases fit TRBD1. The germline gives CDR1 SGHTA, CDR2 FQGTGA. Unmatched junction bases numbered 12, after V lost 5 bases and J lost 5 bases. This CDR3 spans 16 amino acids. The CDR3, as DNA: TGTGCCAGCAGCCCCCAGGCGGGGACAGGGATAACTGAAGCTTTCTTT. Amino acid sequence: CASSPQAGTGITEAFF.

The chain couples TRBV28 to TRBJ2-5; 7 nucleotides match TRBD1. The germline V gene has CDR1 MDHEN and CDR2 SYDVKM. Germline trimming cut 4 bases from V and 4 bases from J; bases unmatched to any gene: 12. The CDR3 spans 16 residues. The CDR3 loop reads CASSYSTGARAETQYF. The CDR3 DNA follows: TGTGCCAGCAGTTACTCAACAGGGGCGCGGGCAGAGACCCAGTACTTC. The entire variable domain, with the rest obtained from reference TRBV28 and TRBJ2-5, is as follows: DVKVTQSSRYLVKRTGEKVFLECVQDMDHENMFWYRQDPGLGLRLIYFSYDVKMKEKGDIPEGYSVSREKKERFSLILESASTNQTSMYLCASSYSTGARAETQYFGPGTRLLVL.

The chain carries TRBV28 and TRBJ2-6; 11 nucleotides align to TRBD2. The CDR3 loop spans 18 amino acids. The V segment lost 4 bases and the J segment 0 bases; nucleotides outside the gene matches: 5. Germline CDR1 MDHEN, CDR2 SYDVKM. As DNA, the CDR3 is TGTGCCAGCAGTTCCCTAGCGGGAGGACTCTCTGGGGCCAACGTCCTGACTTTC. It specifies CASSSLAGGLSGANVLTF.

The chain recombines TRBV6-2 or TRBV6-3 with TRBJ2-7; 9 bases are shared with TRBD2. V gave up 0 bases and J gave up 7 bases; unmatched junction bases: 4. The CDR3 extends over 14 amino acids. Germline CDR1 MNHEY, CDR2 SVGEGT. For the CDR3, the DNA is TGTGCCAGCAGTTACTCGCGGGGGGGCGGGGAGCAGTACTTC. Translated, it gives CASSYSRGGGEQYF.

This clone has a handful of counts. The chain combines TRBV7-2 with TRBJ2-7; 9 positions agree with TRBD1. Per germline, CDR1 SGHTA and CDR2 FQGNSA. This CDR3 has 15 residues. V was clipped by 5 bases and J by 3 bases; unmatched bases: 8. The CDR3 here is CASSPPGQGRYEQYF. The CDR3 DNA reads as TGTGCCAGCAGCCCTCCGGGACAGGGTCGCTACGAGCAGTACTTC.

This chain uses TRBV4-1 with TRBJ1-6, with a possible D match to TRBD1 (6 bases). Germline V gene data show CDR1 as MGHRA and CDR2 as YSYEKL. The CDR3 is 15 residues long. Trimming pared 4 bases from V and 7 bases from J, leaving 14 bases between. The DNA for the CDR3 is TGCGCCAGCAGCCTCGGCAGGGGAGAGAATTCACCCCTCCACTTT. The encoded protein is CASSLGRGENSPLHF.

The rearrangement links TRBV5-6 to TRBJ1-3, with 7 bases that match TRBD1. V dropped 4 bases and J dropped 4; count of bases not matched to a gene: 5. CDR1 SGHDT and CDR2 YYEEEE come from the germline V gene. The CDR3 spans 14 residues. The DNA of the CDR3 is TGTGCCAGCAGCCCGGGACAGCTAGGAAACACCATATATTTT. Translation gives CASSPGQLGNTIYF.

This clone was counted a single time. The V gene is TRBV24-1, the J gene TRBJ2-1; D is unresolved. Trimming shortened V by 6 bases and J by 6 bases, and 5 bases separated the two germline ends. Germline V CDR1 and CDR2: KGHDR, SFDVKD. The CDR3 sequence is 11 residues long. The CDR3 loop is CATSIFNEQFF. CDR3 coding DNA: TGTGCCACCAGTATCTTCAATGAGCAGTTCTTC.

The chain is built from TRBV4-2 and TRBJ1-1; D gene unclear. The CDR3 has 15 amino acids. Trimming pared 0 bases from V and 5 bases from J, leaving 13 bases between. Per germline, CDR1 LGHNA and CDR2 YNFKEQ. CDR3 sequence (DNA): TGTGCCAGCAGCCAAGATAACCGTTGGAGGACTGAAGCTTTCTTT. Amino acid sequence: CASSQDNRWRTEAFF.

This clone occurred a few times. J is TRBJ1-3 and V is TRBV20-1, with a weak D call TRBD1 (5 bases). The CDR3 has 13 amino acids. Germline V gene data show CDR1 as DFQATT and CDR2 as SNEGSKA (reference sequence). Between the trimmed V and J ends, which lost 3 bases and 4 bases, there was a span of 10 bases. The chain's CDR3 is CSASRTSGNTIYF. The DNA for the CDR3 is TGCAGTGCTAGTAGGACATCGGGAAACACCATATATTTT.

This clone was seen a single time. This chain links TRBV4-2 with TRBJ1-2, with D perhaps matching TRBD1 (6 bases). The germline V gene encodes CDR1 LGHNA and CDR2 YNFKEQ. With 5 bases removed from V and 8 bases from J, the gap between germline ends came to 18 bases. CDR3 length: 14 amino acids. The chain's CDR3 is CASSSDSRTRGYTF. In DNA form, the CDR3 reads TGTGCCAGCAGCTCGGACAGCAGGACAAGAGGCTACACCTTC.